This TCR beta chain was identified in a study of human thymus T cells. Notes on this clone: The antigen is undetermined.

The study, taken as a whole, reports: Unrelated individuals had highly overlapping thymic repertoires, as reported in related research. Thymic and blood repertoires seemed to show skewed V and J gene use.

Corrective cardiac surgery supplied the resected thymus tissue. Data came from immunoSEQ multiplex PCR; TCRdb stores just in-frame clones and leaves some out. The sample consists of roughly 120,000 clones, over 85% of them appearing once. The CDR3 length is 15 residues. Trimming took 1 base from V and 6 from J, leaving 13 bases between them. The germline V gene encodes CDR1 SGHTA and CDR2 FQGNSA. The chain is built from TRBV7-2 and TRBJ1-5, with D possibly being TRBD1 (6 bases). The sequenced material came from thymus tissue. This clonotype was obtained from a boy under two years old with a congenital heart defect but otherwise immunologically healthy. The DNA for the CDR3 is TGTGCCAGCAGCTTAGGTATCAGGGGCAGTCAGCCCCAGCATTTT. It is translated as CASSLGIRGSQPQHF.